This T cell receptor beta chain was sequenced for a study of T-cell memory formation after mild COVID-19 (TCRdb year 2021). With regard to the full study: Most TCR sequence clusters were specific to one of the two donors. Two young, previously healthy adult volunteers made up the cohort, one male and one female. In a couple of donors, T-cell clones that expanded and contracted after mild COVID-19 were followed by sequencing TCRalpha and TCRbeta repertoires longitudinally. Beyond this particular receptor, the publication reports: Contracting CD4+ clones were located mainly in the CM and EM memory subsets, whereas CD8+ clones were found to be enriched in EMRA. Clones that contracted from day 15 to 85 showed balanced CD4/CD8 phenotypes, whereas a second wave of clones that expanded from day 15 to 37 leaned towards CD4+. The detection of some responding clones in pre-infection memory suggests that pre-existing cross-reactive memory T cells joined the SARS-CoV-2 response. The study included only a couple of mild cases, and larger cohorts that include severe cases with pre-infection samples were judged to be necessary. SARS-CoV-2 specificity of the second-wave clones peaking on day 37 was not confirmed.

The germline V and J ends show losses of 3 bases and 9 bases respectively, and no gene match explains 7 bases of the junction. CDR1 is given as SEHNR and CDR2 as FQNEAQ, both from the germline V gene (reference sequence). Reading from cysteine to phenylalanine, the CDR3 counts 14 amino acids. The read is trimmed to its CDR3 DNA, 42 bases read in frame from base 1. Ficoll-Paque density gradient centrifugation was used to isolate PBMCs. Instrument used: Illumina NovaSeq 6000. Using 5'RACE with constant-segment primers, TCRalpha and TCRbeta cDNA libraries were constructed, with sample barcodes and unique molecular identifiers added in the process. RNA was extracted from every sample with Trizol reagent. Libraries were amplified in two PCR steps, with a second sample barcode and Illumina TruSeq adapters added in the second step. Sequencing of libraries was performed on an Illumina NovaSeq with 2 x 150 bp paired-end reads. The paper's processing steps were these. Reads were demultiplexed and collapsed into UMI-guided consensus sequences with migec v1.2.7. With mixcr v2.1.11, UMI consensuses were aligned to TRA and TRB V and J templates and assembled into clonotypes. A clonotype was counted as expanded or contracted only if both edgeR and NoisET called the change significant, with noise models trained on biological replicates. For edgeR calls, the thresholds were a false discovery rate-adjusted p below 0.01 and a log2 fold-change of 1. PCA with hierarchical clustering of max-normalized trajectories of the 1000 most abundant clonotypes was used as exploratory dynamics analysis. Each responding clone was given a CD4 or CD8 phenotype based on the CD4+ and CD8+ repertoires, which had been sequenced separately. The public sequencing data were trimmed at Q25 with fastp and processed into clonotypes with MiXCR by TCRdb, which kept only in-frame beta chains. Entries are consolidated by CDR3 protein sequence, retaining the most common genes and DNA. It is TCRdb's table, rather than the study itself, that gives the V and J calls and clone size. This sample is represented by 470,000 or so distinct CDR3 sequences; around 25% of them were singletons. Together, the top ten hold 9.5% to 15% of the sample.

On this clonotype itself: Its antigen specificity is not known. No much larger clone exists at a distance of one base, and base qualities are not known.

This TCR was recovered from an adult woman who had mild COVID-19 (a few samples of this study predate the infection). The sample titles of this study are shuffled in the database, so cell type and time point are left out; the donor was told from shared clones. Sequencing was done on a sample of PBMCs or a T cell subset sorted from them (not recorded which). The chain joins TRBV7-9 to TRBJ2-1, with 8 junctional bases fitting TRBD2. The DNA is TGTGCCAGCAGCTTGGGACTAGTTGGGACTGAGCAGTTCTTC. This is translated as CASSLGLVGTEQFF.